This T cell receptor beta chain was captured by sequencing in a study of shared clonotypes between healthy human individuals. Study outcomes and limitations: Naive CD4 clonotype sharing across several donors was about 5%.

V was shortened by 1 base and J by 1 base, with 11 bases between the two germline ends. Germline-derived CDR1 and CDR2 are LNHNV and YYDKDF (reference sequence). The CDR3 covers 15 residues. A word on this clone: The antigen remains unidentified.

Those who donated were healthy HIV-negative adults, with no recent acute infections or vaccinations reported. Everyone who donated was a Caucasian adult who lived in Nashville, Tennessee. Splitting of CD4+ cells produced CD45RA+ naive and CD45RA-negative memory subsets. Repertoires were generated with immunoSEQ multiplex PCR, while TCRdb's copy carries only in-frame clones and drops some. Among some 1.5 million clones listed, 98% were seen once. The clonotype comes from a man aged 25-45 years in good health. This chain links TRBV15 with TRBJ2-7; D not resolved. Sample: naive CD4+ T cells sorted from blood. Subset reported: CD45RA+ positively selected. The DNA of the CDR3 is TGTGCCACCAGCAGAGGAGGAAGTCAGTCCTACGAGCAGTACTTC. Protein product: CATSRGGSQSYEQYF.